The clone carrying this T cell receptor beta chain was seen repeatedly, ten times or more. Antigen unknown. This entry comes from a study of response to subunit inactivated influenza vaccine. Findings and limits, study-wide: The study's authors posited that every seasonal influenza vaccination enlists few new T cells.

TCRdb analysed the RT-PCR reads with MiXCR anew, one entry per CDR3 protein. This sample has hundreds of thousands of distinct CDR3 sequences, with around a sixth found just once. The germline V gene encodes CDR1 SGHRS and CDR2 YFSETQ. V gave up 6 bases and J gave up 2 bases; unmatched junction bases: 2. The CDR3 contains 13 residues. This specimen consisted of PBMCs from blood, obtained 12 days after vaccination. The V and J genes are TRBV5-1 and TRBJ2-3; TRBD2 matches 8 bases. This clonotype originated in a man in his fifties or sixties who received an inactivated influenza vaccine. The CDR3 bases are TGCGCCAGCAAACTAGCGGCCACAGATACGCAGTATTTT. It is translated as CASKLAATDTQYF. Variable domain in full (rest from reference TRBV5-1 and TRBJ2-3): KAGVTQTPRYLIKTRGQQVTLSCSPISGHRSVSWYQQTPGQGLQFLFEYFSETQRNKGNFPGRFSGRQFSNSRSEMNVSTLELGDSALYLCASKLAATDTQYFGPGTRLTVL.